The rows below give T cell receptor beta chains drawn from one sample of a study of shared clonotypes between healthy human individuals. Sequenced by immunoSEQ multiplex PCR; TCRdb stores in-frame clones only, minus some. The table lists millions of clones, roughly 91% of them singletons. Sequencing was done on a sample of naive CD8+ T cells from PBMCs. Receptors originate from a man aged 18 to 30 in good health. Some clones in this sample may be carry-over from other donors' samples. Both conserved end residues are part of each CDR3. A D gene is named only where the DNA matches it firmly. Some rows have no size entry. The others give once, few or many, or a class for an expanded clone.

cdr3_length,d_call,j_call,clone_size,v_call,cdr3_aa,cdr3_nt
11,NA,TRBJ1-1,NA,TRBV30,CAWARNTEAFF,TGTGCCTGGGCCAGGAACACTGAAGCTTTCTTT
16,TRBD2,TRBJ2-7,NA,TRBV4-3,CASSQDSSSGIYEQYF,TGCGCCAGCAGCCAAGATAGTTCTAGCGGAATCTACGAGCAGTACTTC
16,NA,TRBJ2-6,NA,TRBV7-6,CASSFSVDSGANVLTF,TGTGCCAGCAGCTTTTCAGTGGACTCTGGGGCCAACGTCCTGACTTTC
12,NA,TRBJ2-7,once,TRBV10-2,CATQQGSYEQYF,TGCGCCACCCAACAGGGTTCCTACGAGCAGTACTTC
16,TRBD1,TRBJ1-4,once,TRBV15,CATSSRDRGRGEKLFF,TGTGCCACCAGCAGCCGGGACAGGGGGCGCGGTGAAAAACTGTTTTTT
8,NA,TRBJ1-6,NA,TRBV10-3,CAISAPHF,TGTGCCATCAGTGCCCCGCACTTT
16,NA,TRBJ1-3,once,TRBV6-5,CASSYSPESSGNTIYF,TGTGCCAGCAGTTACTCACCGGAGAGCTCTGGAAACACCATATATTTT
13,NA,TRBJ1-2,NA,TRBV30,CAWSPDRNYGYTF,TGTGCCTGGAGCCCAGACAGGAACTATGGCTACACCTTC
18,NA,TRBJ2-6,once,TRBV4-3,CASSQSRGTYSGANVLTF,TGCGCCAGCAGCCAGTCTCGGGGCACCTACTCTGGGGCCAACGTCCTGACTTTC
17,TRBD1,TRBJ1-1,NA,TRBV4-1,CASSQGQGTPRNTEAFF,TGCGCCAGCAGCCAAGGACAGGGGACCCCGAGGAACACTGAAGCTTTCTTT
15,NA,TRBJ2-5,NA,TRBV9,CASSVAGSLQETQYF,TGTGCCAGCAGCGTAGCAGGGAGTCTACAAGAGACCCAGTACTTC
15,TRBD2,TRBJ2-7,NA,TRBV7-2,CASSSGTSGRNEQYF,TGTGCCAGCAGCTCAGGGACTAGCGGGAGAAACGAGCAGTACTTC
14,NA,TRBJ1-1,NA,TRBV7-3,CASSFGEMNTEAFF,TGTGCCAGCAGCTTCGGGGAAATGAACACTGAAGCTTTCTTT
15,TRBD2,TRBJ2-1,NA,TRBV6-5,CASRTSGGVFHEQFF,TGTGCCAGCAGGACTAGCGGGGGCGTCTTCCATGAGCAGTTCTTC
14,NA,TRBJ2-1,NA,TRBV19,CASSIVGLAGEQFF,TGTGCCAGTAGTATAGTGGGGCTAGCAGGCGAGCAGTTCTTC
15,TRBD1,TRBJ2-7,NA,TRBV9,CASSPLGDRVHEQYF,TGTGCCAGCAGCCCCCTCGGGGACAGGGTCCACGAGCAGTACTTC
15,NA,TRBJ2-1,NA,TRBV28,CASSPWPGVGDEQFF,TGTGCCAGCAGTCCGTGGCCGGGAGTAGGCGATGAGCAGTTCTTC
14,NA,TRBJ2-5,NA,TRBV5-4,CASSVTVGGETQYF,TGTGCCAGCAGCGTAACAGTGGGTGGAGAGACCCAGTACTTC
16,NA,TRBJ1-2,once,TRBV5-1,CASSLEGVASIGGYTF,TGCGCCAGCAGCTTGGAAGGGGTTGCTTCGATCGGCGGCTACACCTTC
14,NA,TRBJ1-1,NA,TRBV6-6,CASSYGGVNTEAFF,TGTGCCAGCAGTTACGGGGGGGTGAACACTGAAGCTTTCTTT
15,NA,TRBJ1-1,NA,TRBV2,CASSEGGGAYTEAFF,TGTGCCAGCAGTGAGGGGGGGGGCGCCTACACTGAAGCTTTCTTT
17,NA,TRBJ2-7,NA,TRBV21-1,CASSSPGTRDEAYEQYF,TGTGCCAGCAGCTCCCCCGGGACACGCGACGAGGCCTACGAGCAGTACTTC
16,NA,TRBJ2-1,NA,TRBV30,CAWSPLVRRRLNEQFF,TGTGCCTGGAGTCCCCTGGTCAGGCGGAGGCTCAATGAGCAGTTCTTC
16,TRBD2,TRBJ2-7,once,TRBV28,CASSVTSGRLSYEQYF,TGTGCCAGCAGCGTAACTAGCGGGCGACTCTCCTACGAGCAGTACTTC
15,NA,TRBJ2-5,NA,TRBV28,CASSTETYYQETQYF,TGTGCCAGCAGTACCGAGACATATTATCAAGAGACCCAGTACTTC
13,NA,TRBJ1-1,NA,TRBV28,CATSRASWAEAFF,TGTGCCACCTCGCGGGCTTCATGGGCTGAAGCTTTCTTT
18,TRBD2,TRBJ2-7,NA,TRBV5-1,CASSSAPRTSGSLYEQYF,TGCGCCAGCAGCTCCGCTCCCCGGACTAGCGGGTCGCTCTACGAGCAGTACTTC
13,NA,TRBJ2-1,NA,TRBV11-2,CASSPIPSDEQFF,TGTGCCAGCAGCCCTATCCCCTCTGATGAGCAGTTCTTC
14,NA,TRBJ1-2,NA,TRBV2,CASSVRDGNYGYTF,TGTGCCAGCAGTGTAAGGGACGGCAACTATGGCTACACCTTC
13,NA,TRBJ2-7,NA,TRBV27,CASSLLGNYEQYF,TGTGCCAGCAGTTTACTGGGAAACTACGAGCAGTACTTC
14,NA,TRBJ2-2,NA,TRBV19,CASSISGIGGELFF,TGTGCCAGTAGTATTTCTGGGATTGGCGGGGAGCTGTTTTTT
16,NA,TRBJ1-2,NA,TRBV2,CASRSRLGESEYGYTF,TGTGCCAGCAGAAGCCGGTTGGGGGAATCGGAGTATGGCTACACCTTC
15,NA,TRBJ2-5,once,TRBV9,CASSVGASPGETQYF,TGTGCCAGCAGCGTTGGGGCCTCCCCCGGGGAGACCCAGTACTTC
13,TRBD1,TRBJ2-7,NA,TRBV27,CASSVDRVHEQYF,TGTGCCAGCAGCGTGGACAGGGTGCACGAGCAGTACTTC
18,NA,TRBJ2-1,NA,TRBV28,CASSLYYLGTETFNEQFF,TGTGCCAGCAGTTTATATTATTTAGGGACCGAAACTTTCAATGAGCAGTTCTTC
14,NA,TRBJ2-1,NA,TRBV5-4,CASSLSVGYNEQFF,TGTGCCAGCAGCTTGAGTGTCGGCTACAATGAGCAGTTCTTC
14,TRBD2,TRBJ2-5,NA,TRBV13,CASSFGGRTETQYF,TGTGCCAGCAGCTTCGGCGGGAGAACCGAGACCCAGTACTTC
12,NA,TRBJ1-4,NA,TRBV30,CAWVGGDEKLFF,TGTGCCTGGGTCGGGGGGGATGAAAAACTGTTTTTT
14,NA,TRBJ2-7,NA,TRBV4-1,CASSQRQENNEQYF,TGCGCCAGCAGCCAACGACAGGAAAATAACGAGCAGTACTTC
16,NA,TRBJ2-7,NA,TRBV7-8,CASSSLTGEEFYEQYF,TGTGCCAGCAGCTCGTTGACCGGGGAAGAGTTCTACGAGCAGTACTTC
15,NA,TRBJ2-3,NA,TRBV27,CASSPRGTRGDTQYF,TGTGCCAGCAGTCCGCGGGGGACAAGGGGAGATACGCAGTATTTT
16,TRBD2,TRBJ2-1,NA,TRBV7-3,CASSSGTSGSMGEQFF,TGTGCCAGCAGCTCCGGGACTAGCGGGAGTATGGGGGAGCAGTTCTTC
15,TRBD2,TRBJ2-3,NA,TRBV5-4,CASSRIGAGSDTQYF,TGTGCCAGCAGCCGGATCGGAGCGGGATCAGATACGCAGTATTTT